Presented here are 21 T cell receptor beta chains from one specimen sequenced in a study of blood T cells in healthy people across ages. Alongside a J-beta primer mix, a sample-barcoded 5' primer served in a second PCR lasting roughly 6 to 11 cycles. From the 5' RACE reads, TCRdb called clonotypes with MiXCR, one entry per CDR3 protein. The sample gives about 1,500,000 distinct CDR3 sequences, 28% of which show up once; approximately 7.7% is in the top ten. The sample was blood. These receptors were collected from a woman aged 25 to 39 in good health.

The chain carries TRBV20-1 and TRBJ2-1, with D possibly being TRBD1 or TRBD2 (6 bases each). In germline, CDR1 is DFQATT, CDR2 SNEGSKA (reference sequence). This CDR3 has 16 residues. The V end lost 6 bases, the J end lost 0 bases, and 18 bases lay between the germline ends. The CDR3 reads CSATLRGPGSYNEQFF. As DNA, the CDR3 is TGCAGTGCCACCCTCCGGGGGCCTGGCTCCTACAATGAGCAGTTCTTC.

This clonotype was detected ten times or more. The V and J genes are TRBV12-3 or TRBV12-4 and TRBJ2-7, with D uncertain. Trimming shortened V by 7 bases and J by 3 bases, and 13 bases separated the two germline ends. CDR3 length: 13 residues. DNA for the CDR3: TGTGCCAGCACCCGGGCCAGAGGCTACGAGCAGTACTTC. Protein: CASTRARGYEQYF.

V usage is TRBV7-2 and J usage is TRBJ2-5; 7 bases map to TRBD2. The V segment lost 5 bases and the J segment 4 bases; nucleotides outside the gene matches: 10. The CDR3 has 15 residues. The V gene's germline CDR1 is SGHTA and CDR2 FQGNSA. The CDR3 DNA is TGTGCCAGCAGCCCGTCCCTGGCGGGAGTAGAGACCCAGTACTTC. Translating it yields CASSPSLAGVETQYF.

This chain's CDR3 is CACRSTGRSGYTF. The CDR3 region has the DNA TGTGCCTGCCGGAGTACGGGTCGTTCGGGCTACACCTTC. The rearrangement links TRBV30 to TRBJ1-2; D not certain. This CDR3 comprises 13 residues. Germline V lookup: CDR1 GTSNPN, CDR2 SVGIG (reference sequence). The ends were cut back, 6 bases at V and 8 bases at J, with 19 bases in the middle. Full variable domain (outside the CDR3, taken from reference TRBV30 and TRBJ1-2): SQTIHQWPATLVQPVGSPLSLECTVEGTSNPNLYWYRQAAGRGLQLLFYSVGIGQISSEVPQNLSASRPQDRQFILSSKKLLLSDSGFYLCACRSTGRSGYTFGSGTRLTVV.

The CDR3 nucleotides read TGCGCCAGCAGCCAGACCGAATATAGCAATCAGCCCCAGCATTTT. Its protein is CASSQTEYSNQPQHF. The rearrangement links TRBV4-1 to TRBJ1-5, with D hard to call. The CDR3 totals 15 residues. Trimming shortened V by 3 bases and J by 0 bases, and 9 bases separated the two germline ends. Germline loops: CDR1 MGHRA, CDR2 YSYEKL.

J is TRBJ2-5 and V is TRBV2; unclear D gene. CDR3 size: 14 residues. From germline, CDR1 is SNHLY and CDR2 FYNNEI. V lost 3 bases and J 0 bases, leaving 8 bases between the germline ends. The CDR3 loop reads CASSEAPYQETQYF. The CDR3 nucleotides are TGTGCCAGCAGTGAGGCCCCGTACCAAGAGACCCAGTACTTC.

Comment on this clonotype: Given a much more abundant clone one base away, this may be a read error. The V and J genes are TRBV5-1 and TRBJ2-3, with 7 bases that match TRBD2. CDR1 is SGHRS, CDR2 YFSETQ, per germline. The V segment lost 5 bases and the J segment 6 bases; nucleotides outside the gene matches: 9. This CDR3 is 14 amino acids long. The CDR3 loop reads CASRISGFQDTQYF. As DNA, the CDR3 is TGCGCCAGCAGGATTAGCGGGTTCCAGGATACGCAGTATTTT. Complete variable domain (other parts from reference TRBV5-1 and TRBJ2-3): KAGVTQTPRYLIKTRGQQVTLSCSPISGHRSVSWYQQTPGQGLQFLFEYFSETQRNKGNFPGRFSGRQFSNSRSEMNVSTLELGDSALYLCASRISGFQDTQYFGPGTRLTVL.

The genes are TRBV28 and TRBJ1-5; D unclear. The V gene's germline CDR1 is MDHEN and CDR2 SYDVKM. The CDR3 is 13 residues long. The V and J ends lost 7 bases and 5 bases respectively, with 12 bases between them. Here the CDR3 reads CASTRRGYQPQHF. Here the CDR3 DNA reads TGTGCCAGCACCCGGCGAGGGTATCAGCCCCAGCATTTT.

This clonotype was observed many times. The CDR3 reads CSATGTSSPYNEQFF. The CDR3 region has the DNA TGCAGTGCCACCGGGACTAGCAGTCCCTACAATGAGCAGTTCTTC. The V call is TRBV20-1, the J call TRBJ2-1, with 9 bases matching TRBD2. The CDR3 runs to 15 residues. Trimming at V came to 6 bases and at J to 2 bases, leaving 8 bases not matched to a gene. Germline V CDR1 and CDR2: DFQATT, SNEGSKA (reference sequence).

The V call is TRBV5-1, the J call TRBJ2-5, with 12 bases fitting TRBD2. Losses at the gene ends were 6 bases for V and 11 bases for J; bases not matched to a gene: 11. Germline CDR1 SGHRS, CDR2 YFSETQ. The CDR3 loop spans 14 amino acids. The CDR3 DNA sequence: TGCGCCAGCACCCTGACTAGCGGGAGCAATGAGCAGTACTTC. It encodes CASTLTSGSNEQYF. The whole variable domain, filled in from reference TRBV5-1 and TRBJ2-5, reads KAGVTQTPRYLIKTRGQQVTLSCSPISGHRSVSWYQQTPGQGLQFLFEYFSETQRNKGNFPGRFSGRQFSNSRSEMNVSTLELGDSALYLCASTLTSGSNEQYFGPGTRLLVL.

The J gene is TRBJ2-7, the V gene TRBV28; 9 bases map to TRBD2. V was pared by 7 bases and J by 5 bases, with 15 bases of the junction left unmatched. The germline gives CDR1 MDHEN, CDR2 SYDVKM. The CDR3 is 16 residues long. CDR3 coding DNA: TGTGCCAGCAAAGGGGCTAGCGGGACCGGCTCTAACGAGCAGTACTTC. This codes for CASKGASGTGSNEQYF.

The genes are TRBV19 and TRBJ2-1; 11 bases are shared with TRBD2. Germline values: CDR1 LNHDA, CDR2 SQIVND (reference sequence). Unmatched junction bases numbered 8, after V lost 6 bases and J lost 4 bases. The CDR3 contains 16 residues. In DNA form, the CDR3 reads TGTGCCAGTAGACTAGCTAGCGGGGGGCTTTACAATGAGCAGTTCTTC. As protein: CASRLASGGLYNEQFF.

In this sample, this clonotype turned up many times. The genes are TRBV10-1 and TRBJ2-5; 8 bases line up with TRBD2. Germline-derived CDR1 and CDR2 are WNHNN and SYGVQD (reference sequence). The CDR3 is 17 residues long. After removal of 6 bases from V and 5 bases from J, the junction contained 17 bases not matched to a gene. DNA of the CDR3: TGCGCCAGCAGCTCGGGACTAGGGCGAGATTCCGGCGAGACCCAGTACTTC. The encoded protein is CASSSGLGRDSGETQYF.

This clonotype was observed many times. The chain has TRBV29-1 and TRBJ2-5, with a tentative D call TRBD1 (5 bases). V shed 5 bases and J shed 5 bases, with 12 bases lying between them. The length of the CDR3 is 12 residues. Germline values: CDR1 SQVTM, CDR2 ANQGSEA. CDR3 region: CSVLGDGETQYF. The CDR3 nucleotides are TGCAGCGTTCTAGGGGATGGCGAGACCCAGTACTTC.

This clonotype was detected ten times or more. The chain joins TRBV20-1 to TRBJ2-5; TRBD2 matches 12 bases. The CDR3 has 16 residues. With 0 bases clipped from V and 2 bases from J, the junction kept 4 bases outside the gene matches. Per the germline V gene, CDR1 is DFQATT and CDR2 is SNEGSKA (reference sequence). The DNA of the CDR3 is TGCAGTGCTAGAGAGGGGACTAGCGGGCTACAAGAGACCCAGTACTTC. Protein product: CSAREGTSGLQETQYF.

This clonotype was observed a handful of times. In nucleotides, the CDR3 is TGTGCCAGCAGCTCACTGGCGGGGACTGAAGCTTTCTTT. Protein sequence: CASSSLAGTEAFF. V usage is TRBV7-9 and J usage is TRBJ1-1; D is undetermined. The V gene's germline CDR1 is SEHNR and CDR2 FQNEAQ (reference sequence). Trimming removed 4 bases at V and 5 bases at J, with 11 bases between. The CDR3 length is 13 residues. Using reference TRBV7-9 and TRBJ1-1 for the parts outside the CDR3, the full variable domain is DTGVSQNPRHKITKRGQNVTFRCDPISEHNRLYWYRQTLGQGPEFLTYFQNEAQLEKSRLLSDRFSAERPKGSFSTLEIQRTEQGDSAMYLCASSSLAGTEAFFGQGTRLTVV.

This clonotype was recorded a few times. The CDR3 DNA reads as TGTGCCAGCAGTGAAGCGGGTTCGGGGACCGGGGAGCTGTTTTTT. This gives the protein CASSEAGSGTGELFF. V gene TRBV6-1 combines with J gene TRBJ2-2; maybe TRBD2 (5 bases). The CDR3 extends over 15 amino acids. V lost 0 bases and J 5 bases, leaving 10 bases between the germline ends. Germline CDR1 MNHNS, CDR2 SASEGT.

The chain links TRBV10-2 to TRBJ1-5, with 9 bases lining up with TRBD1. J gave up 7 bases and V 0 bases, and 4 bases lay outside the gene matches. Germline V CDR1 and CDR2: WSHSY, SAAADI. This CDR3 has 15 amino acids. The DNA for the CDR3 is TGCGCCAGCAGTGAGTCCGGGACAGGGAACCAGCCCCAGCATTTT. This sequence encodes CASSESGTGNQPQHF.

In this sample, this clonotype turned up a few times. CDR3 coding DNA: TGTGCCAGTCAGGGTAGCGGGGTCAATGAGCAGTTCTTC. This translates into CASQGSGVNEQFF. V usage is TRBV7-9 and J usage is TRBJ2-1; 8 positions match TRBD2. Germline CDR1 SEHNR, CDR2 FQNEAQ (reference sequence). Germline trimming cut 9 bases from V and 6 bases from J; bases unmatched to any gene: 7. The CDR3 consists of 13 residues.

The chain employs TRBV30 and TRBJ1-5, with a weak D call TRBD1 (5 bases). This CDR3 region has 16 residues. V shed 3 bases and J shed 0 bases, with 15 bases lying between them. Germline CDR1 GTSNPN, CDR2 SVGIG (reference sequence). The CDR3 sequence is CAWSDGRGYSNQPQHF. CDR3 nucleotide sequence: TGTGCCTGGAGCGACGGTCGGGGGTATAGCAATCAGCCCCAGCATTTT. Full variable domain (remainder filled in from reference TRBV30 and TRBJ1-5): SQTIHQWPATLVQPVGSPLSLECTVEGTSNPNLYWYRQAAGRGLQLLFYSVGIGQISSEVPQNLSASRPQDRQFILSSKKLLLSDSGFYLCAWSDGRGYSNQPQHFGDGTRLSIL.

This clonotype has more than one count but fewer than ten. The V call is TRBV12-3 or TRBV12-4, the J call TRBJ2-4, with 8 positions matching TRBD2. CDR3 length: 16 amino acids. J lost 13 bases, V lost 4 bases, and 18 bases had no gene match. The CDR3 protein is CASSWIAPGLGNEQYF. In DNA form, the CDR3 reads TGTGCCAGCAGTTGGATAGCCCCGGGACTAGGGAATGAGCAGTACTTC.